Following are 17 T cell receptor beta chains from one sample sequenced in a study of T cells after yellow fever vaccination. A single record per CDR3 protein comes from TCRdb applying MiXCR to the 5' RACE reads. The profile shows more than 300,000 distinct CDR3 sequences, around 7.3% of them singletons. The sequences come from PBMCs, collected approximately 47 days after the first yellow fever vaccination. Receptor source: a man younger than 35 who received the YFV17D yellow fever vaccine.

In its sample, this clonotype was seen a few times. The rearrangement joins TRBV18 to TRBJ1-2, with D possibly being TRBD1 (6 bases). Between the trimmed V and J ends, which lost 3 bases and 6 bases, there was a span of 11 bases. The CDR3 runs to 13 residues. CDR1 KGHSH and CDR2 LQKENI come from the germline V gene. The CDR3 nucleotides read TGTGCCAGCTCACCTTGGACAGAGAATGGCTACACCTTC. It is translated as CASSPWTENGYTF.

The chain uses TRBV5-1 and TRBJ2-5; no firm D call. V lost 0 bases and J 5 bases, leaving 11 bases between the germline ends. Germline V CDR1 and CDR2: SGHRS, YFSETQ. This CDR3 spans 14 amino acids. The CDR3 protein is CASSLASVRETQYF. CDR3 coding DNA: TGCGCCAGCAGCTTGGCCAGCGTCCGGGAGACCCAGTACTTC.

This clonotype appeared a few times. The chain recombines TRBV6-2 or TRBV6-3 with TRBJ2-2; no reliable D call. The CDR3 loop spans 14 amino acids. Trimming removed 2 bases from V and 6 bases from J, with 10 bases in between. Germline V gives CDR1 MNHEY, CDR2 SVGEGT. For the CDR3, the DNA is TGTGCCAGCAGTTACCGGTCGTCATCCGGGGAGCTGTTTTTT. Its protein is CASSYRSSSGELFF.

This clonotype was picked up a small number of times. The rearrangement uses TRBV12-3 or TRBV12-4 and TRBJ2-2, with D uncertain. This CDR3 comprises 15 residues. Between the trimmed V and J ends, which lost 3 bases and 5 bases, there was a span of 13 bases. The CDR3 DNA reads TGTGCCAGCAGTTTTTATGGGGTGAGGACCGGGGAGCTGTTTTTT. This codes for CASSFYGVRTGELFF.

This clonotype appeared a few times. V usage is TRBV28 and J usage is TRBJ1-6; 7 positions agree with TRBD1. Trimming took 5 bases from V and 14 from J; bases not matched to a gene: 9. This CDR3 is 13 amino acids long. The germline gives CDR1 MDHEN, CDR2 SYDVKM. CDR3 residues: CASSRWDSDTLHF. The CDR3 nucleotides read TGTGCCAGCAGTCGCTGGGACAGCGACACCCTCCACTTT.

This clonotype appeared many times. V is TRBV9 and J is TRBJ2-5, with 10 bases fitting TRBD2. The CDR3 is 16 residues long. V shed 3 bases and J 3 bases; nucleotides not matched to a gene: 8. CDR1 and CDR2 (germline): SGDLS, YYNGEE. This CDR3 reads CASSDPSGGAEETQYF. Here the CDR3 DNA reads TGTGCCAGCAGCGACCCCAGCGGGGGGGCCGAAGAGACCCAGTACTTC.

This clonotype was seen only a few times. CDR3 protein: CASSQDALAPYEQYF. The CDR3 DNA reads TGCGCCAGCAGCCAAGATGCTCTAGCTCCTTACGAGCAGTACTTC. The chain combines TRBV4-3 with TRBJ2-7, with TRBD2 as a possible D gene (5 bases). The CDR3 spans 15 residues. Germline lookup yields CDR1 LGHNA and CDR2 YSLEER. V lost 0 bases to trimming and J lost 4 bases, with 13 bases between them.

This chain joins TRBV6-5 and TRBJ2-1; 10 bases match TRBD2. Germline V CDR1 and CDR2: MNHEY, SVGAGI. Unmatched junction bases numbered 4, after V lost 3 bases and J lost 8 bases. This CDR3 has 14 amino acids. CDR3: CASSYGTSVYEQFF. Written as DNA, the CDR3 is TGTGCCAGCAGTTATGGGACTAGCGTTTATGAGCAGTTCTTC.

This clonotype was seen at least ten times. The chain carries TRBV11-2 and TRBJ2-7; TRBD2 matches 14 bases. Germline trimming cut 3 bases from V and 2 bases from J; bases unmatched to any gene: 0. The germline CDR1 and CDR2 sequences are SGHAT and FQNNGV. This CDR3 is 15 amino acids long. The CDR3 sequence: CASSLGLAGAYEQYV. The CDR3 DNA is TGTGCCAGCAGCTTGGGACTAGCGGGGGCCTACGAGCAGTACGTC.

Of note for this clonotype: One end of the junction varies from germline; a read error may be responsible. The CDR3 DNA reads as TGTGCCAGCAGCCAACTGGGACAGATGGACCCCCCATACACCGGGGAGCCGTTTTTT. Translating it yields CASSQLGQMDPPYTGEPFF. The rearrangement uses TRBV3-1 and TRBJ2-2; 7 positions agree with TRBD1. Germline-derived CDR1 and CDR2 are LGHDT and YNNKEL (reference sequence). The length of the CDR3 is 19 residues.

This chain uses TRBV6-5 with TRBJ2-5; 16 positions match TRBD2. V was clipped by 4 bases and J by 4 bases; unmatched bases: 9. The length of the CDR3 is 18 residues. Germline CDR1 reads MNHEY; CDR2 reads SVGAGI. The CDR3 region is CASSWGGTSGGATETQYF. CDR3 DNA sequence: TGTGCCAGCAGTTGGGGAGGGACTAGCGGGGGGGCAACAGAGACCCAGTACTTC.

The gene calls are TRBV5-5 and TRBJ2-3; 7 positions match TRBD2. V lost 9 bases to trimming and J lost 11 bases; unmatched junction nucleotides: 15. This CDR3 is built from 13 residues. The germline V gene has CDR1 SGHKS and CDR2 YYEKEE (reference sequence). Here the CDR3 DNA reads TGTGCCATGAGCCCCTGGCGGGGGTGCTTGCAGTATTTT. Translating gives CAMSPWRGCLQYF.

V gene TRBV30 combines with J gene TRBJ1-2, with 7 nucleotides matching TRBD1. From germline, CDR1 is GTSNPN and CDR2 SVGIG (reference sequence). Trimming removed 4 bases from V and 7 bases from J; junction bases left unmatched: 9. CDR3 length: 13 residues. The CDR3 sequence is CAWNYQGEVGYTF. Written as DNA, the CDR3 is TGTGCCTGGAACTATCAGGGGGAGGTTGGCTACACCTTC.

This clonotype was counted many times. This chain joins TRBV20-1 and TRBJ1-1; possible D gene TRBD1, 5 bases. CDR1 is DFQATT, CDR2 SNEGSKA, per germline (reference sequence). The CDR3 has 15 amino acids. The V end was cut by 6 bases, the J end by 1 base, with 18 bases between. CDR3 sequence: CSAPNGRGRNTEAFF. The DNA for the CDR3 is TGCAGTGCCCCCAACGGTAGGGGCCGGAACACTGAAGCTTTCTTT.

Written as DNA, the CDR3 is TGTGCCAGCGCCAACAAGGGAACTAATGAAAAACTGTTTTTT. Its protein is CASANKGTNEKLFF. The chain is built from TRBV6-2 or TRBV6-3 and TRBJ1-4; D gene ambiguous. The germline gives CDR1 MNHEY, CDR2 SVGEGT. Trimming left V 8 bases short and J 1 base short, with 11 bases between. The CDR3 consists of 14 residues.

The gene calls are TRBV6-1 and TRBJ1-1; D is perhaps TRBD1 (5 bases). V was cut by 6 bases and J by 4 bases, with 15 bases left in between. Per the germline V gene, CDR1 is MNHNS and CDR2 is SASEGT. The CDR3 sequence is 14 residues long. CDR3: CASSRQQGGTEAFF. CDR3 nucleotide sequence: TGTGCCAGCAGCCGGCAGCAGGGTGGCACTGAAGCTTTCTTT.

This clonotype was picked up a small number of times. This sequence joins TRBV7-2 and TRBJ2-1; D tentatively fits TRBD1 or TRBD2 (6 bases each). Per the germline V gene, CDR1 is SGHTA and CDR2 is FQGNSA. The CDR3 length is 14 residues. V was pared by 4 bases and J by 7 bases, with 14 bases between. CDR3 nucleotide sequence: TGTGCCAGCAGCTCCCCGGGGGCCGAAAATGAGCAGTTCTTC. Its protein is CASSSPGAENEQFF.